This T cell receptor beta chain derives from a study of T and B cells in COVID-19 patients. The overall study: Most recovered patients had mild to moderate COVID-19 treated as outpatients. Of over 19 active-infection patients, more than nine were critically ill with mechanical ventilation or extracorporeal membrane oxygenation.

V lost 6 bases, J lost 3 bases, and 7 bases stayed unmatched. The CDR3 is made up of 14 amino acids. General study points: Patients with COVID-19 reportedly showed strongly skewed T cell receptor beta variable and joining gene usage. Early severe-case samples and blood from mildly ill patients during symptoms were in short supply.

Multiplex PCR with BIOMED2 TRB-A/B primer pools amplified TRB rearrangements. TCRdb reprocessed the multiplex PCR reads via MiXCR and lists one record per CDR3 protein. The sample has 7,500 to 8,500 distinct CDR3 sequences, 40% seen once; the top ten hold more than 2.5%. Comments on this clonotype: Its antigen is as yet unknown.

Each TRB amplification used roughly 220-550 ng of genomic DNA from blood. Sequences were obtained from blood. This clonotype originated in a human donor who had recovered from COVID-19. The chain is built from TRBV12-3 or TRBV12-4 and TRBJ2-7, with 8 bases identical to TRBD1. CDR3 loop: CASRPTGEGYEQYF. The CDR3 nucleotides are TGTGCCAGCAGGCCGACAGGGGAAGGCTACGAGCAGTACTTC.